This T cell receptor beta chain came from a study of cytomegalovirus exposure and HLA in healthy donors. Study summary: The use of the same platform for the 120 validation repertoires and the 600 to 700 first-cohort repertoires was reported by a later analysis.

This clone has just one count. Assay: immunoSEQ multiplex PCR; the TCRdb copy retains only in-frame clones and omits some. This repertoire shows 150,000 to 250,000 clones, more than 65% found once; its top ten account for 13%. With V trimmed by 5 bases and J by 5 bases, 12 bases remained unmatched. The CDR3 is 15 amino acids. The germline CDR1 and CDR2 sequences are SGHNT and YENEEA. The sequence came from a young woman in good health and CMV-seropositive. The chain couples TRBV11-3 to TRBJ2-7; TRBD2 matches 7 bases. Sequenced sample: PBMCs. The chain's CDR3 is CASSPGGRPADEQYF. The CDR3 bases are TGTGCCAGCAGCCCCGGCGGGAGACCCGCGGACGAGCAGTACTTC.